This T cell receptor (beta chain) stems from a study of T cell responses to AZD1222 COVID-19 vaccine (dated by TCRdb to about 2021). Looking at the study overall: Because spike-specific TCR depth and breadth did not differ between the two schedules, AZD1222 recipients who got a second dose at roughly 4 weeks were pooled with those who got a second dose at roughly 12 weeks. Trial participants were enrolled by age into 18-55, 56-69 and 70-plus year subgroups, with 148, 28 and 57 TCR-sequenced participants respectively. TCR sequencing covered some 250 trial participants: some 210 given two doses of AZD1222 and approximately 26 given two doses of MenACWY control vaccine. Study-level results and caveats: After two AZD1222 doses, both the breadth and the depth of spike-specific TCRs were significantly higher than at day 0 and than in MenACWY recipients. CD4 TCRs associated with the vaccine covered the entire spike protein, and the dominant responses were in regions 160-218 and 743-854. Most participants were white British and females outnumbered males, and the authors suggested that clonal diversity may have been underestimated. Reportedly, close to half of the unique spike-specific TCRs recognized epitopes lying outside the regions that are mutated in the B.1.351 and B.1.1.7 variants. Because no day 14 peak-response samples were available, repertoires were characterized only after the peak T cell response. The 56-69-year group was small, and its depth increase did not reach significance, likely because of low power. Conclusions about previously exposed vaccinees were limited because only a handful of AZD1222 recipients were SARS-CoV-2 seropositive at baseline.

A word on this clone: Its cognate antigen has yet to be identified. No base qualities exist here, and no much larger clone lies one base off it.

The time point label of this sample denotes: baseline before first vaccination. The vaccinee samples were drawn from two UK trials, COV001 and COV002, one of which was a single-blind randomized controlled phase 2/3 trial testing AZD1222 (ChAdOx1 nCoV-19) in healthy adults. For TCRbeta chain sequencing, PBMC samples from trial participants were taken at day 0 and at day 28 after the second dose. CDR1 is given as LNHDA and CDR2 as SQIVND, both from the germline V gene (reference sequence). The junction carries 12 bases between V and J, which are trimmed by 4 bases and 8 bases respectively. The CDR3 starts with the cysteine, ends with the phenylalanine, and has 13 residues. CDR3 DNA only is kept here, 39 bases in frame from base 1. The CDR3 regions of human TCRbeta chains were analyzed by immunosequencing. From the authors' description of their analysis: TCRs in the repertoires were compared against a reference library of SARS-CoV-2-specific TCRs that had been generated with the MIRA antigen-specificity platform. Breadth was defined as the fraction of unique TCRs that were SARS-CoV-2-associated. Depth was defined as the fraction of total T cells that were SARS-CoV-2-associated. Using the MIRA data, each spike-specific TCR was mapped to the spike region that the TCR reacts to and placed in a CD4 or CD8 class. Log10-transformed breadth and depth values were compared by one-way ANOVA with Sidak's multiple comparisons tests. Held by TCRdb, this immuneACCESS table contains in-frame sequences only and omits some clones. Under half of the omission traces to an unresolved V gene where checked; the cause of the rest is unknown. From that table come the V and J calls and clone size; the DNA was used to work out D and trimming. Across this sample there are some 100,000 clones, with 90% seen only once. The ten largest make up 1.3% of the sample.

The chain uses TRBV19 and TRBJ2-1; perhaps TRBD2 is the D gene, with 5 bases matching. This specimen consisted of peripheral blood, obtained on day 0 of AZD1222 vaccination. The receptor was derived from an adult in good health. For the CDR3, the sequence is CASSRGPRDEQFF. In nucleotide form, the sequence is TGTGCCAGTAGTAGAGGGCCGAGGGATGAGCAGTTCTTC.